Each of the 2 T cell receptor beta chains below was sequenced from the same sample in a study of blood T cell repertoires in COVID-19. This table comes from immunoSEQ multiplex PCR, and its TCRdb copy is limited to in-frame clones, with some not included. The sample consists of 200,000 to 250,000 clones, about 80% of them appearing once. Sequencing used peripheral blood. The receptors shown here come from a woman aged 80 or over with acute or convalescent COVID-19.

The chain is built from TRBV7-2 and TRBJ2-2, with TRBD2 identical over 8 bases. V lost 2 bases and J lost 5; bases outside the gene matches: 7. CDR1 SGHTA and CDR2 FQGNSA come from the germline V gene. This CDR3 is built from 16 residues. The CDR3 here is CASSLTRAGGTGELFF. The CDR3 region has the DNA TGTGCCAGCAGCTTAACCAGGGCGGGAGGAACCGGGGAGCTGTTTTTT.

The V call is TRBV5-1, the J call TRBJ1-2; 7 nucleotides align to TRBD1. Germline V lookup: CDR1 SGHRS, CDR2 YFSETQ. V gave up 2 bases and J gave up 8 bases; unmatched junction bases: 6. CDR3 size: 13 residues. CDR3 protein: CASSLTGAQGYTF. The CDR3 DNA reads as TGCGCCAGCAGCTTAACAGGGGCGCAGGGCTACACCTTC. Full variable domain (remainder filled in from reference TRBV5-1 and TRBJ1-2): KAGVTQTPRYLIKTRGQQVTLSCSPISGHRSVSWYQQTPGQGLQFLFEYFSETQRNKGNFPGRFSGRQFSNSRSEMNVSTLELGDSALYLCASSLTGAQGYTFGSGTRLTVV.